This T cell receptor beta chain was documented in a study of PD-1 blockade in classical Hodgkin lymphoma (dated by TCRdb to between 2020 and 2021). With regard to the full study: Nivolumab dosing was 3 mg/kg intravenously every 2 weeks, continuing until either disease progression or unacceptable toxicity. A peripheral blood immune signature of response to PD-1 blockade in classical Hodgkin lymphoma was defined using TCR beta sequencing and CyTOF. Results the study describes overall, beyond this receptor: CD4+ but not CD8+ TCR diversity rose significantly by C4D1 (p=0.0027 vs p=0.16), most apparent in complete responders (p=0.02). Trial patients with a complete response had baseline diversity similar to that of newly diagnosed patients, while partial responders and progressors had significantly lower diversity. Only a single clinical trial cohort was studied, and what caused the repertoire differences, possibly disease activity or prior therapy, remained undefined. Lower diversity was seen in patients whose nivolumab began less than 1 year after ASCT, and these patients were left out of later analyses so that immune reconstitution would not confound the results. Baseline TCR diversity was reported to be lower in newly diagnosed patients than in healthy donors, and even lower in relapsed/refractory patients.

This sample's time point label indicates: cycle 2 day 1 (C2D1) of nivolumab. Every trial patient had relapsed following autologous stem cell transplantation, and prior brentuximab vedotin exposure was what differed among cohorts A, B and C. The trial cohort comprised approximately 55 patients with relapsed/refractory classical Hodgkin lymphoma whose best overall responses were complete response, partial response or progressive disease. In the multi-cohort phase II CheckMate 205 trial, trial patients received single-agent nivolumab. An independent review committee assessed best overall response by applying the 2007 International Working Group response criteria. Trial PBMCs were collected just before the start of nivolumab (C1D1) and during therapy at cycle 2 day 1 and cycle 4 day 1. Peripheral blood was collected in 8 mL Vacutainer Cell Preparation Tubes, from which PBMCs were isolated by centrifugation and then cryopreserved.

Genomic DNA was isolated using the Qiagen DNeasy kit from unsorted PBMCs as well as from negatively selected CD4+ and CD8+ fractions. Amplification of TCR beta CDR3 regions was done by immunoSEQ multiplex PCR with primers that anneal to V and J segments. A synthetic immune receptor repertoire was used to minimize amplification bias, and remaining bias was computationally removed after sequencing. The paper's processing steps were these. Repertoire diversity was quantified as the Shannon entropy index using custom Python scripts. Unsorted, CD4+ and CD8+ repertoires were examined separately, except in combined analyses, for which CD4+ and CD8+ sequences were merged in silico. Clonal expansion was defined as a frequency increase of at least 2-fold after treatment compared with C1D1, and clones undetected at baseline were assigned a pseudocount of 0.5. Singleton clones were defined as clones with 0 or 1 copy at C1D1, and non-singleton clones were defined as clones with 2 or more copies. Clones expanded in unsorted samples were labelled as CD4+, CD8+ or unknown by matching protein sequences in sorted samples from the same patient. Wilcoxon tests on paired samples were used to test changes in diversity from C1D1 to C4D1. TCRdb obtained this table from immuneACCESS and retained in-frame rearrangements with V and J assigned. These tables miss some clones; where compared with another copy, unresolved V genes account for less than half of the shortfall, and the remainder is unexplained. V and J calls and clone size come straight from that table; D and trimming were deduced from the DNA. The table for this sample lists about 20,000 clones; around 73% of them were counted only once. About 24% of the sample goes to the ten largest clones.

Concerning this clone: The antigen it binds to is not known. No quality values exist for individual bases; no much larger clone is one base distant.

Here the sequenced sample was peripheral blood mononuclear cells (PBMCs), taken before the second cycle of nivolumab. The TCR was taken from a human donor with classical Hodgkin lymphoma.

This receptor carries the CDR3 CASSQDPNRAEAFF. The DNA reads as follows: TGCGCCAGCAGCCAAGATCCCAACAGGGCGGAAGCTTTCTTT. The rearrangement joined TRBV4-1 to TRBJ1-1, with TRBD1 as a weak D call on 6 bases. Taken from the germline V gene, the CDR1 and CDR2 loops are MGHRA and YSYEKL. V is clipped by 0 bases and J by 8 bases, and the sequence between their germline boundaries is 13 bases long. The CDR3 holds 14 amino acids from the cysteine to the phenylalanine. Of the read, only the CDR3 DNA is kept; its 42 bases are in frame from base 1.